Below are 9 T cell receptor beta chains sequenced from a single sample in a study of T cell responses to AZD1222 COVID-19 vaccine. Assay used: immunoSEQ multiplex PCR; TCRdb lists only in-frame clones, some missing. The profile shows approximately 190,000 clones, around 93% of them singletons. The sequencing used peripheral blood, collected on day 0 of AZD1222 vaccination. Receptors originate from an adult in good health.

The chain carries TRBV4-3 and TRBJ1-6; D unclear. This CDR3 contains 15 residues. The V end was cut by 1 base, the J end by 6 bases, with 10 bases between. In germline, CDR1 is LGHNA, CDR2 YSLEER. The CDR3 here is CASSQGARTNSPLHF. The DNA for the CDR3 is TGCGCCAGCAGCCAAGGGGCAAGGACTAATTCACCCCTCCACTTT.

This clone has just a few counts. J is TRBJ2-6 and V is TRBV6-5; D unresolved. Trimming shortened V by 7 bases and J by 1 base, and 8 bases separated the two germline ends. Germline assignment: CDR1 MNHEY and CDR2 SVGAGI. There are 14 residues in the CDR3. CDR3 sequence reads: CASKRVSGANVLTF. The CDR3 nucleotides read TGTGCCAGCAAAAGGGTTTCTGGGGCCAACGTCCTGACTTTC.

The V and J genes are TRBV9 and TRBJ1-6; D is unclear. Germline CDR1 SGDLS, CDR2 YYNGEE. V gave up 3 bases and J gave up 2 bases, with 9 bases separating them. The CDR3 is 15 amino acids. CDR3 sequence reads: CASSAVGTYNSPLHF. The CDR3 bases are TGTGCCAGCAGCGCCGTTGGGACCTATAATTCACCCCTCCACTTT.

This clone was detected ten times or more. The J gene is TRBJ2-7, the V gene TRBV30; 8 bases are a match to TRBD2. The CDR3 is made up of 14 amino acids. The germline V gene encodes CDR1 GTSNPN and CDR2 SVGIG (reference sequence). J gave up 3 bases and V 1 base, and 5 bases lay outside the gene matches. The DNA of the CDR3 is TGTGCCTGGAGTGCGGGACTAGAGCTCTACGAGCAGTACTTC. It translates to CAWSAGLELYEQYF.

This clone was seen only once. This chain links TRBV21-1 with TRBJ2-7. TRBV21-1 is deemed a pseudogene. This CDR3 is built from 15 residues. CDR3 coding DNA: TGTGCCAGCAGCAAAACTCAGGAGAGCTCCTACGAGCAGTACTTC. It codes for CASSKTQESSYEQYF.

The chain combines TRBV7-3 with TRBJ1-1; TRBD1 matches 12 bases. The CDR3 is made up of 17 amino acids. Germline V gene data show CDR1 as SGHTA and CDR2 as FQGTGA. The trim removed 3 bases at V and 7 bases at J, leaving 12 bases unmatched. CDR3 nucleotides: TGTGCCAGCAGCTTGAGACCGGGACAGGGGGCGCTGGATGAAGCTTTCTTT. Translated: CASSLRPGQGALDEAFF.

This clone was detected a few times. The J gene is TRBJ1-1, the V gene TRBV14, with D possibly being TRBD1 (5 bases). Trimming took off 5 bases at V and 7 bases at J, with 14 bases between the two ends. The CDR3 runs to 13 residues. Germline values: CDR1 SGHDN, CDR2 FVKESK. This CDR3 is CASSFGDRFEAFF. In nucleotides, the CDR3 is TGTGCCAGCAGCTTCGGGGACCGTTTTGAAGCTTTCTTT.

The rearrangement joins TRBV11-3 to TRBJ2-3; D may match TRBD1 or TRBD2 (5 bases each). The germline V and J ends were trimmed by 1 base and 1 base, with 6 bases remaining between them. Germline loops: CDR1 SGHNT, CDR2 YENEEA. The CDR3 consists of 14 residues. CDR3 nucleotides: TGTGCCAGCAGCTTAGCGGGACGCACAGATACGCAGTATTTT. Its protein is CASSLAGRTDTQYF.

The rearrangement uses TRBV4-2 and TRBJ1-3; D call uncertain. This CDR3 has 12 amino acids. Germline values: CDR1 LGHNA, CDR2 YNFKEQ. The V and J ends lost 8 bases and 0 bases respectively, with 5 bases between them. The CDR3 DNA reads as TGTGCCAGCGCTTACTCTGGAAACACCATATATTTT. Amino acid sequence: CASAYSGNTIYF.